These 23 T cell receptor beta chains were sequenced from one sample in a study of cytotoxic CD8 clonotypes in ibrutinib-treated CLL. TCRdb keeps only in-frame clones here, not all; method: immunoSEQ multiplex PCR. The sample includes roughly 190,000 clones, around 72% of them seen just once. Sample: PBMCs, taken after 24 months of ibrutinib treatment. The receptors here all came from a human donor with chronic lymphocytic leukemia.

The rearrangement uses TRBV27 and TRBJ2-1; TRBD1 aligns across 7 bases. Germline V lookup: CDR1 MNHEY, CDR2 SMNVEV (reference sequence). V lost 1 base to trimming and J lost 4 bases; unmatched junction nucleotides: 7. This CDR3 has 16 amino acids. The CDR3 nucleotides are TGTGCCAGCAGTTTATTCCAGGGGGTAACTTACAATGAGCAGTTCTTC. It codes for CASSLFQGVTYNEQFF.

The table lists this clone with a count of one. This sequence joins TRBV5-6 and TRBJ2-7; perhaps TRBD2 as D (5 bases). Between the trimmed V and J ends, which lost 4 bases and 3 bases, there was a span of 14 bases. This CDR3 is built from 14 residues. The germline V gene has CDR1 SGHDT and CDR2 YYEEEE. As DNA, the CDR3 is TGTGCCAGCAGCAACGGACGGGGATTCTACGAGCAGTACTTC. It translates to CASSNGRGFYEQYF.

This sequence joins TRBV5-4 and TRBJ1-4, with D unclear. Germline V gene lookup returns CDR1 SGHNT and CDR2 YYREEE (reference sequence). This CDR3 is built from 13 residues. Trimming removed 3 bases from V and 0 bases from J, with 3 bases in between. CDR3: CASSSATNEKLFF. The CDR3, as DNA: TGTGCCAGCAGCTCCGCAACTAATGAAAAACTGTTTTTT. The full variable domain, its missing parts supplied by reference TRBV5-4 and TRBJ1-4, is ETGVTQSPTHLIKTRGQQVTLRCSSQSGHNTVSWYQQALGQGPQFIFQYYREEENGRGNFPPRFSGLQFPNYSSELNVNALELDDSALYLCASSSATNEKLFFGSGTQLSVL.

The chain carries TRBV5-6 and TRBJ2-4; D call uncertain. The CDR3 contains 14 residues. Per germline, CDR1 SGHDT and CDR2 YYEEEE. With 4 bases removed from V and 15 bases from J, the gap between germline ends came to 23 bases. CDR3 sequence: CASSPPGGRAFAYF. The CDR3 DNA reads TGTGCCAGCAGCCCCCCGGGTGGCAGAGCTTTTGCGTACTTC.

A few counts support this clone. The chain employs TRBV6-1 and TRBJ2-7, with 9 positions matching TRBD1. Germline V lookup: CDR1 MNHNS, CDR2 SASEGT. This CDR3 is built from 14 residues. After removal of 2 bases from V and 4 bases from J, the junction contained 3 bases not matched to a gene. CDR3 protein: CASSELGQGYEQYF. CDR3 DNA sequence: TGTGCCAGCAGTGAATTAGGACAGGGGTACGAGCAGTACTTC.

The V and J genes are TRBV29-1 and TRBJ1-1; a possible D gene is TRBD1 (5 bases). Germline V gives CDR1 SQVTM, CDR2 ANQGSEA. With 5 bases removed from V and 4 bases from J, the gap between germline ends came to 11 bases. CDR3 length equals 12 residues. CDR3 coding DNA: TGCAGCGTTCACGACAGACGCACTGAAGCTTTCTTT. As protein: CSVHDRRTEAFF.

The chain is built from TRBV29-1 and TRBJ2-7, with unresolved D. CDR3 length: 12 amino acids. V shed 4 bases and J shed 2 bases, with 9 bases lying between them. CDR1 and CDR2 from the germline V gene are SQVTM and ANQGSEA. CDR3 residues: CSVGGRTYEQYF. The CDR3 region has the DNA TGCAGCGTTGGTGGCAGGACCTACGAGCAGTACTTC.

The DNA for the CDR3 is TGTGCCAGCAGCCAAGGCCCCAAAAGGGGGGTCCGCTCCTACGAGCAGTACTTC. Its translation: CASSQGPKRGVRSYEQYF. This chain uses TRBV14 with TRBJ2-7, with D perhaps matching TRBD1 or TRBD2 (6 bases each). Germline V gives CDR1 SGHDN, CDR2 FVKESK. CDR3 length: 18 amino acids. V was shortened by 1 base and J by 0 bases, with 19 bases between the two germline ends.

The chain links TRBV5-1 to TRBJ2-7; D unclear. This CDR3 is built from 13 residues. Trimming took 2 bases from V and 0 from J, leaving 6 bases between them. The germline V gene has CDR1 SGHRS and CDR2 YFSETQ. The CDR3 sequence: CASSLEVSYEQYF. As DNA, the CDR3 is TGCGCCAGCAGCTTAGAGGTCTCCTACGAGCAGTACTTC.

Note on this clone: The junction departs from germline at one end; a sequencing error may be responsible. This chain connects TRBV4-2 to TRBJ2-7; 7 nucleotides match TRBD2. Germline CDR1 and CDR2: LGHNA and YNFKEQ. The CDR3 totals 14 residues. The CDR3 bases are TGTGCCAGCAACCAAGCGGGATCATTCTACGAGCAGTACTTC. Protein product: CASNQAGSFYEQYF.

Only one count was recorded for this clone. The rearrangement links TRBV6-5 to TRBJ1-2; unclear D gene. This CDR3 spans 11 amino acids. Trimming pared 2 bases from V and 7 bases from J, leaving 5 bases between. The germline V gene has CDR1 MNHEY and CDR2 SVGAGI. CDR3 in amino acids: CASSYQSGYTF. The CDR3 DNA reads as TGTGCCAGCAGTTACCAGTCTGGCTACACCTTC.

The chain joins TRBV27 to TRBJ2-3, with D perhaps matching TRBD2 (6 bases). Per germline, CDR1 MNHEY and CDR2 SMNVEV (reference sequence). The V end lost 3 bases, the J end lost 0 bases, and 16 bases lay between the germline ends. This CDR3 is built from 17 residues. CDR3 coding DNA: TGTGCCAGCAGTTTCGGGACTTCTCCGATGAGCACAGATACGCAGTATTTT. Encoded protein: CASSFGTSPMSTDTQYF.

The chain links TRBV28 to TRBJ2-2; 9 bases match TRBD1. The ends lost 5 bases at V and 7 bases at J; junction bases unmatched: 8. Per germline, CDR1 MDHEN and CDR2 SYDVKM. The CDR3 has 15 residues. The chain's CDR3 is CASSLDRGKGGELFF. CDR3 coding DNA: TGTGCCAGCAGTCTCGACAGGGGGAAAGGCGGGGAGCTGTTTTTT. Supplemented by reference TRBV28 and TRBJ2-2, the full variable domain reads DVKVTQSSRYLVKRTGEKVFLECVQDMDHENMFWYRQDPGLGLRLIYFSYDVKMKEKGDIPEGYSVSREKKERFSLILESASTNQTSMYLCASSLDRGKGGELFFGEGSRLTVL.

This chain connects TRBV27 to TRBJ2-7, with a tentative D call TRBD1 (8 bases). The germline V and J ends were trimmed by 5 bases and 7 bases, with 15 bases remaining between them. Germline values: CDR1 MNHEY, CDR2 SMNVEV (reference sequence). The CDR3 is 13 amino acids. The CDR3 bases are TGTGCCAGCAGTATAATACAGGGGGGGGAGCAGTACTTC. This codes for CASSIIQGGEQYF.

The chain uses TRBV27 and TRBJ2-1; D may match TRBD1 or TRBD2 (6 bases each). The CDR3 is made up of 15 amino acids. The germline V gene encodes CDR1 MNHEY and CDR2 SMNVEV (reference sequence). Trimming removed 5 bases from V and 4 bases from J, with 15 bases in between. The CDR3 bases are TGTGCCAGCAGTCTACAGGGTCGGGGGTACAATGAGCAGTTCTTC. It is translated as CASSLQGRGYNEQFF.

With respect to this clone: At one of its ends the junction is not consistent with the germline gene, which may arise from a read error. The chain uses TRBV2 and TRBJ2-1, with D uncertain. The CDR3 sequence is 13 residues long. Germline-derived CDR1 and CDR2 are SNHLY and FYNNEI. In DNA form, the CDR3 reads TGTGCCAGCAGTGAGAACTCCAACAATGAGCAGTTCTTC. It specifies CASSENSNNEQFF.

The chain is built from TRBV4-1 and TRBJ1-1; D is unresolved. Trimming took off 1 base at V and 8 bases at J, with 8 bases between the two ends. This CDR3 spans 12 amino acids. The germline CDR1 and CDR2 sequences are MGHRA and YSYEKL. As DNA, the CDR3 is TGCGCCAGCAGCCAAGCCCCTGGGGAAGCTTTCTTT. Encoded protein: CASSQAPGEAFF.

This chain uses TRBV5-6 with TRBJ1-2; no firm D call. This CDR3 spans 12 amino acids. CDR1 is SGHDT and CDR2 is YYEEEE in the germline V gene. The ends were cut back, 3 bases at V and 4 bases at J, with 7 bases in the middle. In DNA, the CDR3 is TGTGCCAGCAGCTCGGGCCCCTATGGCTACACCTTC. Translation gives CASSSGPYGYTF.

This clone appeared a few times. The chain carries TRBV9 and TRBJ2-2; D remains ambiguous. Trimming cost V 2 bases and J 3 bases, with 5 bases left between them. The CDR3 totals 13 residues. Germline V lookup: CDR1 SGDLS, CDR2 YYNGEE. The CDR3 bases are TGTGCCAGCAGCGTCGACCACACCGGGGAGCTGTTTTTT. Translated, it gives CASSVDHTGELFF.

The chain uses TRBV15 and TRBJ1-2; 7 bases agree with TRBD1. CDR3 length equals 13 residues. In germline, CDR1 is LNHNV, CDR2 YYDKDF (reference sequence). V trimming: 0 bases; J trimming: 12 bases; junction bases outside the gene matches: 7. The CDR3, as DNA: TGTGCCACCAGCAGAGATAGGACAGGAACACACACCTTC. Translated, it gives CATSRDRTGTHTF.

This clone was counted a single time. The V and J genes are TRBV4-1 and TRBJ1-2; D is ambiguous. The CDR3 loop spans 13 amino acids. Trimming shortened V by 2 bases and J by 4 bases, and 8 bases separated the two germline ends. Germline CDR1 reads MGHRA; CDR2 reads YSYEKL. The CDR3 sequence is CASSQNGLYGYTF. As DNA, the CDR3 is TGCGCCAGCAGCCAAAACGGCCTCTATGGCTACACCTTC.

This chain joins TRBV30 and TRBJ2-6; D is perhaps TRBD1 (6 bases). This CDR3 contains 13 residues. CDR1 is GTSNPN, CDR2 SVGIG, per germline (reference sequence). The germline V and J ends were trimmed by 5 bases and 2 bases, with 7 bases remaining between them. In nucleotides, the CDR3 is TGTGCCTGGGGGACAACTGGGGCCAACGTCCTGACTTTC. The encoded protein is CAWGTTGANVLTF.

This chain connects TRBV5-4 to TRBJ2-7, with TRBD2 matching over 9 bases. With V trimmed by 0 bases and J by 2 bases, 3 bases remained unmatched. CDR1 is SGHNT and CDR2 is YYREEE in the germline V gene (reference sequence). The CDR3 sequence is 15 residues long. CDR3 sequence: CASSLGLAEAYEQYF. The CDR3 DNA sequence: TGTGCCAGCAGCTTGGGACTAGCGGAGGCCTACGAGCAGTACTTC.